Listed here are 32 T cell receptor beta chains from one sample, sequenced in a study of blood T cell repertoires in COVID-19. Only in-frame clones appear in the TCRdb table, and some are missing; sequencing was by immunoSEQ multiplex PCR. The sample shows tens of thousands of clones, 72% of them seen only once. Input material: peripheral blood. The receptors originated from a woman aged 60-75 years in a cohort sampled during active or convalescent COVID-19.

The chain links TRBV4-2 to TRBJ2-7, with TRBD2 identical over 11 bases. V lost 6 bases, J lost 4 bases, and 8 bases stayed unmatched. Germline values: CDR1 LGHNA, CDR2 YNFKEQ. The CDR3 consists of 15 residues. The CDR3 spells CASSYIAGGAYEQYF. The CDR3 DNA is TGTGCCAGCAGTTACATAGCGGGGGGGGCTTACGAGCAGTACTTC.

The J gene is TRBJ1-6, the V gene TRBV6-6; TRBD1 agrees at 11 bases. Trimming removed 0 bases from V and 9 bases from J; junction bases left unmatched: 4. From germline, CDR1 is MNHNY and CDR2 SVGAGI (reference sequence). The CDR3 runs to 16 residues. CDR3 DNA sequence: TGTGCCAGCAGTTACTCCTGGGGACAGGGGGGTTCACCCCTCCACTTT. Translating gives CASSYSWGQGGSPLHF.

This clone has a handful of counts. The chain has TRBV12-3 or TRBV12-4 and TRBJ2-7; 11 bases line up with TRBD1. This CDR3 spans 13 amino acids. V gave up 8 bases and J gave up 4 bases; unmatched junction bases: 4. The CDR3 region has the DNA TGTGCCAGCGGGGGGACAGGGGGTTACGAGCAGTACTTC. Its translation is CASGGTGGYEQYF.

There are a few counts of this clone. The V call is TRBV27, the J call TRBJ2-7; 7 bases are shared with TRBD1. Germline V gene data show CDR1 as MNHEY and CDR2 as SMNVEV (reference sequence). This CDR3 is 16 amino acids long. With 5 bases clipped from V and 2 bases from J, the junction kept 12 bases outside the gene matches. This CDR3 is CASSTRDREKAYEQYF. The CDR3 region has the DNA TGTGCCAGCAGTACCCGAGACAGGGAGAAGGCCTACGAGCAGTACTTC.

The rearrangement uses TRBV7-3 and TRBJ2-1; 9 bases agree with TRBD1. The CDR3 is made up of 17 amino acids. Germline CDR1 and CDR2: SGHTA and FQGTGA. V was clipped by 4 bases and J by 6 bases; unmatched bases: 13. This chain's CDR3 is CASSSTMGTGYRNEQFF. The CDR3 coding sequence is TGTGCCAGCAGCTCCACGATGGGGACAGGGTACCGCAATGAGCAGTTCTTC.

V gene TRBV11-2 combines with J gene TRBJ2-3; 9 bases are shared with TRBD1. J gave up 6 bases and V 6 bases, and 4 bases lay outside the gene matches. Per the germline V gene, CDR1 is SGHAT and CDR2 is FQNNGV. This CDR3 has 13 residues. The CDR3 sequence: CASSPGTGDTQYF. The CDR3 nucleotides are TGTGCCAGCAGTCCCGGGACAGGGGATACGCAGTATTTT.

The chain's CDR3 is CASRKRQGWSPLHF. The CDR3 region has the DNA TGTGCCAGCAGAAAAAGACAGGGATGGTCACCCCTCCACTTT. This chain links TRBV27 with TRBJ1-6; 7 bases match TRBD1. Germline trimming cut 6 bases from V and 10 bases from J; bases unmatched to any gene: 9. Germline CDR1 is MNHEY and CDR2 is SMNVEV (reference sequence). This CDR3 is built from 14 residues.

V is TRBV10-3 and J is TRBJ2-1; D might be TRBD2 (5 bases). V shed 4 bases and J shed 6 bases, with 13 bases lying between them. CDR1 is ENHRY, CDR2 SYGVKD, per germline. This CDR3 has 14 residues. DNA of the CDR3: TGTGCCATCAGTGTCCGGGATAGTGGCAATGAGCAGTTCTTC. This encodes CAISVRDSGNEQFF.

The genes are TRBV7-2 and TRBJ2-3; 9 bases are a match to TRBD2. The germline gives CDR1 SGHTA, CDR2 FQGNSA. Trimming cost V 7 bases and J 3 bases; bases outside gene matches: 8. This CDR3 spans 15 amino acids. Here the CDR3 reads CASTRGLAFTDTQYF. The CDR3 DNA sequence: TGTGCCAGCACCCGGGGACTAGCTTTTACAGATACGCAGTATTTT.

The genes are TRBV29-1 and TRBJ1-5; D might be TRBD1 (6 bases). Trimming stripped 4 bases from V and 6 bases from J, with 16 bases between. The CDR3 is made up of 14 amino acids. Germline loops: CDR1 SQVTM, CDR2 ANQGSEA. The DNA of the CDR3 is TGCAGCGTTGGGGGTCAGGGGCAAGGTCAGCCCCAGCATTTT. Translating gives CSVGGQGQGQPQHF.

The chain recombines TRBV19 with TRBJ2-7; the match to TRBD1 covers 8 bases. V was pared by 4 bases and J by 5 bases, with 16 bases of the junction left unmatched. Germline CDR1 reads LNHDA; CDR2 reads SQIVND (reference sequence). This CDR3 spans 17 amino acids. CDR3 sequence reads: CASSTTTPTGASHEQYF. The CDR3 DNA is TGTGCCAGTAGTACGACCACTCCGACAGGGGCAAGTCACGAGCAGTACTTC.

This clone was counted a single time. The chain has TRBV12-5 and TRBJ2-7, with TRBD1 identical over 8 bases. The CDR3 is made up of 14 amino acids. Germline CDR1 LGHNT, CDR2 FRNRAP. Trimming at V came to 1 base and at J to 1 base, leaving 0 bases not matched to a gene. The CDR3, as DNA: TGTGCTAGTGGTTTGGGACAGGGGTCCTACGAGCAGTACTTC. Protein: CASGLGQGSYEQYF. The variable domain in full, with the rest retrieved from reference TRBV12-5 and TRBJ2-7, is DARVTQTPRHKVTEMGQEVTMRCQPILGHNTVFWYRQTMMQGLELLAYFRNRAPLDDSGMPKDRFSAEMPDATLATLKIQPSEPRDSAVYFCASGLGQGSYEQYFGPGTRLTVT.

The chain employs TRBV7-9 and TRBJ1-5; tentative D call: TRBD1 (5 bases). The germline V gene has CDR1 SEHNR and CDR2 FQNEAQ (reference sequence). CDR3 size: 13 residues. Deletions cut 3 bases from V and 9 bases from J, with 12 bases between. DNA of the CDR3: TGTGCCAGCAGCTTGGGCGGGGGTCTGCCCCAGCATTTT. It yields the protein CASSLGGGLPQHF.

The gene calls are TRBV2 and TRBJ1-5; tentative D call: TRBD1 (5 bases). The germline V gene encodes CDR1 SNHLY and CDR2 FYNNEI. V gave up 7 bases and J gave up 3 bases, with 10 bases separating them. This CDR3 region has 13 residues. The CDR3 is CASKGTFNQPQHF. CDR3 DNA sequence: TGTGCCAGCAAGGGGACTTTCAATCAGCCCCAGCATTTT. Combining the CDR3 with reference TRBV2 and TRBJ1-5 gives the whole variable domain EPEVTQTPSHQVTQMGQEVILRCVPISNHLYFYWYRQILGQKVEFLVSFYNNEISEKSEIFDDQFSVERPDGSNFTLKIRSTKLEDSAMYFCASKGTFNQPQHFGDGTRLSIL.

V gene TRBV5-1 combines with J gene TRBJ2-7; maybe TRBD1 (5 bases). Germline V gene sequence: CDR1 SGHRS, CDR2 YFSETQ. The CDR3 contains 12 residues. V was trimmed by 0 bases and J by 6 bases, leaving 7 bases between them. The CDR3 spells CASSLVGPEQYF. The CDR3 bases are TGCGCCAGCAGCTTGGTGGGGCCCGAGCAGTACTTC.

The chain links TRBV9 to TRBJ2-5, with TRBD2 identical over 12 bases. There are 16 residues in the CDR3. Trimming cost V 2 bases and J 3 bases; bases outside gene matches: 5. Germline V gene lookup returns CDR1 SGDLS and CDR2 YYNGEE. The CDR3 nucleotides are TGTGCCAGCAGCGTTGGACGGACTAGCGGGAAAGAGACCCAGTACTTC. It is translated as CASSVGRTSGKETQYF.

This chain links TRBV28 with TRBJ2-2; TRBD2 aligns across 15 bases. The trim removed 2 bases at V and 1 base at J, leaving 8 bases unmatched. The germline V gene has CDR1 MDHEN and CDR2 SYDVKM. This CDR3 contains 20 residues. CDR3: CASSLLPGLAGGMNTGELFF. The CDR3 nucleotides are TGTGCCAGCAGTTTACTACCGGGACTAGCGGGGGGCATGAACACCGGGGAGCTGTTTTTT.

The chain uses TRBV5-4 and TRBJ1-4; D gene ambiguous. V was shortened by 0 bases and J by 0 bases, with 6 bases between the two germline ends. The CDR3 extends over 15 amino acids. In germline, CDR1 is SGHNT, CDR2 YYREEE (reference sequence). The chain's CDR3 is CASSLDSTTNEKLFF. CDR3 DNA sequence: TGTGCCAGCAGCTTGGACTCCACAACTAATGAAAAACTGTTTTTT.

The chain recombines TRBV2 with TRBJ1-6; perhaps TRBD1 as D (6 bases). V was shortened by 6 bases and J by 8 bases, with 8 bases between the two germline ends. The CDR3 has 12 residues. The V gene's germline CDR1 is SNHLY and CDR2 FYNNEI. The CDR3 loop is CASRDSYSPLHF. The DNA of the CDR3 is TGTGCCAGCAGGGACAGCTATTCACCCCTCCACTTT.

This chain connects TRBV9 to TRBJ2-2; 7 nucleotides line up with TRBD2. Looked up from germline, CDR1 is SGDLS and CDR2 is YYNGEE. The CDR3 loop spans 16 amino acids. The ends lost 3 bases at V and 1 base at J; junction bases unmatched: 6. The CDR3 here is CASSARAGQNTGELFF. Written as DNA, the CDR3 is TGTGCCAGCAGCGCGCGAGCGGGGCAGAACACCGGGGAGCTGTTTTTT.

The chain recombines TRBV29-1 with TRBJ2-7, with TRBD1 matching 8 bases. The CDR3 runs 13 residues. The junction had 6 bases not matched to a gene; V was cut back by 4 bases and J by 4 bases. Germline V gene data show CDR1 as SQVTM and CDR2 as ANQGSEA. This CDR3 is CSVGQGAGYEQYF. The DNA for the CDR3 is TGCAGCGTTGGTCAGGGGGCCGGTTACGAGCAGTACTTC.

With respect to this clone: At one end the junction does not follow the germline gene, possibly because of a read error. The same CDR3 also results from other DNA sequences found in this sample. This rearrangement joins TRBV2 to TRBJ2-7; a possible D gene is TRBD2 (7 bases). Germline CDR1 SNHLY, CDR2 FYNNEI. The CDR3 covers 14 residues. The CDR3 region has the DNA TGTGCCCGCAGGGAGGGGGGGGGCGGCTACGAGCAGTACTTC. Translation gives CARREGGGGYEQYF. Combining the CDR3 with reference TRBV2 and TRBJ2-7 gives the whole variable domain EPEVTQTPSHQVTQMGQEVILRCVPISNHLYFYWYRQILGQKVEFLVSFYNNEISEKSEIFDDQFSVERPDGSNFTLKIRSTKLEDSAMYFCARREGGGGYEQYFGPGTRLTVT.

The chain recombines TRBV11-2 with TRBJ2-1; 9 bases match TRBD1. V lost 5 bases, J lost 0 bases, and 5 bases stayed unmatched. In germline, CDR1 is SGHAT, CDR2 FQNNGV. This CDR3 is 16 amino acids long. The CDR3 DNA sequence: TGTGCCAGCAGCAAACGGGACAGGGTCTCCTACAATGAGCAGTTCTTC. Translating gives CASSKRDRVSYNEQFF. Full variable domain (rest looked up from reference TRBV11-2 and TRBJ2-1): EAGVAQSPRYKIIEKRQSVAFWCNPISGHATLYWYQQILGQGPKLLIQFQNNGVVDDSQLPKDRFSAERLKGVDSTLKIQPAKLEDSAVYLCASSKRDRVSYNEQFFGPGTRLTVL.

The CDR3 here is CASSVDGESGNTIYF. In DNA form, the CDR3 reads TGTGCCAGCAGCGTAGATGGGGAGTCTGGAAACACCATATATTTT. The rearrangement links TRBV9 to TRBJ1-3; no reliable D call. V was trimmed by 0 bases and J by 1 base, leaving 8 bases between them. The CDR3 has 15 amino acids. Germline V gene sequence: CDR1 SGDLS, CDR2 YYNGEE.

The chain combines TRBV5-6 with TRBJ1-2, with D uncertain. The ends were cut back, 4 bases at V and 1 base at J, with 20 bases in the middle. Germline values: CDR1 SGHDT, CDR2 YYEEEE. The CDR3 is 17 residues long. This CDR3 is CASSRGRKGGINYGYTF. CDR3 nucleotides: TGTGCCAGCAGCCGAGGACGTAAGGGAGGGATTAACTATGGCTACACCTTC. Full variable domain (rest looked up from reference TRBV5-6 and TRBJ1-2): DAGVTQSPTHLIKTRGQQVTLRCSPKSGHDTVSWYQQALGQGPQFIFQYYEEEERQRGNFPDRFSGHQFPNYSSELNVNALLLGDSALYLCASSRGRKGGINYGYTFGSGTRLTVV.

The V and J genes are TRBV15 and TRBJ1-5; D is uncertain. The V and J ends lost 0 bases and 0 bases respectively, with 15 bases between them. The CDR3 contains 18 residues. Germline V gene sequence: CDR1 LNHNV, CDR2 YYDKDF (reference sequence). CDR3 bases: TGTGCCACCAGCAGAGATCCCCAGGCTCCCCTTAGCAATCAGCCCCAGCATTTT. Residues: CATSRDPQAPLSNQPQHF.

The rearrangement joins TRBV7-2 to TRBJ1-2; tentative D call: TRBD1 (6 bases). Germline V lookup: CDR1 SGHTA, CDR2 FQGNSA. Between the trimmed V and J ends, which lost 3 bases and 0 bases, there was a span of 14 bases. The CDR3 loop spans 16 amino acids. The CDR3 protein is CASSFQRGAPNYGYTF. CDR3 sequence (DNA): TGTGCCAGCAGCTTTCAACGGGGGGCGCCTAACTATGGCTACACCTTC.

The gene calls are TRBV19 and TRBJ1-2; D remains ambiguous. Germline CDR1 reads LNHDA; CDR2 reads SQIVND (reference sequence). V lost 1 base, J lost 2 bases, and 8 bases lay in between. The CDR3 extends over 14 amino acids. The CDR3 protein is CASSIVAKNYGYTF. CDR3 coding DNA: TGTGCCAGTAGTATAGTGGCAAAAAACTATGGCTACACCTTC.

The V and J genes are TRBV20-1 and TRBJ2-5, with D possibly being TRBD1 (5 bases). Germline CDR1 is DFQATT and CDR2 is SNEGSKA (reference sequence). V was cut by 3 bases and J by 7 bases, with 18 bases left in between. The CDR3 loop spans 14 amino acids. This CDR3 is CSASGGAQLVTQYF. The CDR3 DNA reads as TGCAGTGCTAGTGGTGGGGCTCAGTTGGTGACCCAGTACTTC.

The chain recombines TRBV5-1 with TRBJ2-5; the D gene is possibly TRBD1 (6 bases). CDR3 length: 15 residues. Between the trimmed V and J ends, which lost 6 bases and 4 bases, there was a span of 19 bases. Germline V CDR1 and CDR2: SGHRS, YFSETQ. The CDR3 coding sequence is TGCGCCAGCATCCTAGGGGGTCTGGGGGCAGAGACCCAGTACTTC. It specifies CASILGGLGAETQYF.

V is TRBV28 and J is TRBJ1-1, with 8 bases matching TRBD1. CDR3 length equals 17 residues. Per the germline V gene, CDR1 is MDHEN and CDR2 is SYDVKM. The V segment lost 3 bases and the J segment 3 bases; nucleotides outside the gene matches: 12. The DNA of the CDR3 is TGTGCCAGCAGTTTCTTCAGGGGGCGGAGATGGGACACTGAAGCTTTCTTT. Translated: CASSFFRGRRWDTEAFF.

The chain joins TRBV28 to TRBJ2-2; D ambiguous. Trimming removed 7 bases from V and 3 bases from J, with 3 bases in between. The CDR3 is made up of 11 amino acids. Germline lookup yields CDR1 MDHEN and CDR2 SYDVKM. The CDR3 DNA reads as TGTGCCAGCACAGACACCGGGGAGCTGTTTTTT. This translates into CASTDTGELFF.